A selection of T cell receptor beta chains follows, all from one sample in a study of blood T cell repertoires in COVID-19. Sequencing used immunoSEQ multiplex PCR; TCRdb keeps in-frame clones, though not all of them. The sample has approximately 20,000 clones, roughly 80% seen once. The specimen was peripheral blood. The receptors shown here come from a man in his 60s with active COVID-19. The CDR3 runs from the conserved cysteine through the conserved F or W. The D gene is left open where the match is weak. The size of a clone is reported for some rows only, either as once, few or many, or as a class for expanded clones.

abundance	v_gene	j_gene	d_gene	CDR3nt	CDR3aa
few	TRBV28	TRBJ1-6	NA	TGTGCCAGCAGTCCACGAGGAGGGAGCGGTTCACCCCTCCACTTT	CASSPRGGSGSPLHF
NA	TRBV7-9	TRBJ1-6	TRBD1	TGTGCCAGCAGCTTGGGACAGGGGGCCCACTTT	CASSLGQGAHF
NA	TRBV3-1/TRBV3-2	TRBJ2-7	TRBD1	TGTGCCAGCAGCTCGACAGGGGGCTACGAGCAGTACTTC	CASSSTGGYEQYF
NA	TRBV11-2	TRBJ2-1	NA	TGTGCCAGCAGACCCCTAGCGACCCAAAACTCCTACAATGAGCAGTTCTTC	CASRPLATQNSYNEQFF
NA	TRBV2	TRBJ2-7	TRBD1	TGTGCCAGCAGTGCTCAGACAGGGGGAGGTTCCGAGCAGTACTTC	CASSAQTGGGSEQYF
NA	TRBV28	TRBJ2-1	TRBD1	TGTGCCAGCAGAAAACAGGGGGGATCCTACAATGAGCAGTTCTTC	CASRKQGGSYNEQFF
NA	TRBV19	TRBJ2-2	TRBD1	TGTGCCAGTTCCAGGGACAGGGGGACCGGGGAGCTGTTTTTT	CASSRDRGTGELFF
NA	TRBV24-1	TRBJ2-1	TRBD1	TGTGCCACCAGTGATCAACAGGGGGAGAGGTACAATGAGCAGTTCTTC	CATSDQQGERYNEQFF
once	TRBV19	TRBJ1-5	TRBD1	TGTGCCAGTAGCCATGAAACCGGGACAGTCAATCAGCCCCAGCATTTT	CASSHETGTVNQPQHF
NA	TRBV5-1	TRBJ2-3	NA	TGCGCCAGCAGCAGGACGGGGGACTCAGCAGATACGCAGTATTTT	CASSRTGDSADTQYF
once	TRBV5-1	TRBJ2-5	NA	TGCGCCAGCAGCGTGGGGGCAAGCGGGGAAGAGACCCAGTACTTC	CASSVGASGEETQYF
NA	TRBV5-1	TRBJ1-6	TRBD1	TGCGCCAGCAGCTTGCCGACAGGGGTGGGCTCACCCCTCCACTTT	CASSLPTGVGSPLHF
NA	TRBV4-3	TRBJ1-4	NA	TGCGCCAGCAGCCAAGCCCTCGGGAGGGGTGGTGAAAAACTGTTTTTT	CASSQALGRGGEKLFF
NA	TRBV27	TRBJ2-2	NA	TGTGCCAGCAGTACGCGGGACACCGGGGAGCTGTTTTTT	CASSTRDTGELFF
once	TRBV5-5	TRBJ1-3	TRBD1	TGTGCCAGCAGCTTGTCAGGGGGAGGTGGAAACACCATATATTTT	CASSLSGGGGNTIYF
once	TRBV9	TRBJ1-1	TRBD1	TGTGCCAGCAGCGTAGTGGGACAGCCAGAAGCTTTCTTT	CASSVVGQPEAFF
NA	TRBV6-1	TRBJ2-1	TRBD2	TGTGCCAGCAGTGAAGCATTATCAGCGGGAGGGCCCCCTAGGGGGTATGAGCAGTTCTTC	CASSEALSAGGPPRGYEQFF
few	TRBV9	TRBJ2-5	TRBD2	TGTGCCAGCAGCGTAGCTGTACTAGCGGGAGGGACGGGTGAGACCCAGTACTTC	CASSVAVLAGGTGETQYF
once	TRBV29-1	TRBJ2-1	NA	TGCAGCGTTCATCGGGATGGCAATGAGCAGTTCTTC	CSVHRDGNEQFF
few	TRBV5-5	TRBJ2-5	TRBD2	TGTGCCAGCAGCTTGCTAGCGGCTTACCAAGAGACCCAGTACTTC	CASSLLAAYQETQYF
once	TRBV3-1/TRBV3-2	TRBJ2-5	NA	TGTGCCAGCAGCCAAGACCGAAACCGGGACAACCAAGAGACCCAGTACTTC	CASSQDRNRDNQETQYF
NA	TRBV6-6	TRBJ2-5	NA	TGTGCCAGCTCACGAGGTGCTGGGGAGACCCAGTACTTC	CASSRGAGETQYF
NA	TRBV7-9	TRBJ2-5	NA	TGTGCCAGTACTTCGATTCAAGAGACCCAGTACTTC	CASTSIQETQYF
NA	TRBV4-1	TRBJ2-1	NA	TGCGCCAGCAGCCAAGGGATCCTTAGCCGTCGGGTTTTGTTCTTC	CASSQGILSRRVLFF
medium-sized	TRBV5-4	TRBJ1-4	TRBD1	TGTGCCAGCAGCCCAAACCCGGGACAGGGGGCAACTAATGAAAAACTGTTTTTT	CASSPNPGQGATNEKLFF
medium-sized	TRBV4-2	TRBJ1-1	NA	TGTGCCAGCAGCCCCATTGACCGGGGGACGAACACTGAAGCTTTCTTT	CASSPIDRGTNTEAFF
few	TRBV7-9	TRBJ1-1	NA	TGTGCCAGCAGCTTAACGGGGGTGGAAGCTTTCTTT	CASSLTGVEAFF
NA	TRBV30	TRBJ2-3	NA	TGTGCCTGGGGAACCCCTGCACATCGCACAGATACGCAGTATTTT	CAWGTPAHRTDTQYF
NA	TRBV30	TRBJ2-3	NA	TGTGCCTGGACCCCCCCTAGTCTTAGCACAGATACGCAGTATTTT	CAWTPPSLSTDTQYF
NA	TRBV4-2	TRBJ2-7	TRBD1	TGTGCCAGCAGCCAATCCACACAGGGGAGTTTCCGGGAGCAGTACTTC	CASSQSTQGSFREQYF
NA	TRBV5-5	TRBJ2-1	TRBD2	TGTGCCAGCAGCGCCTTGGTTAGCGGGAGAGTCTCCTACAATGAGCAGTTCTTC	CASSALVSGRVSYNEQFF
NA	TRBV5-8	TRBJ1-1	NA	TGTGCCAGCAGCTTGGACAGAGACACTGAAGCTTTCTTT	CASSLDRDTEAFF
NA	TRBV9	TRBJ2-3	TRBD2	TGTGCCAGCAGCGTAGGACTAGCGGACACAGATACGCAGTATTTT	CASSVGLADTDTQYF
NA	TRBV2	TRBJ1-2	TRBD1	TGTGCCAGCAGTGATTGGACAGGGGGAGATCTAGGGTATGGCTACACCTTC	CASSDWTGGDLGYGYTF
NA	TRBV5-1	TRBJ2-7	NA	TGCGCCAGCAGCCCCTCCCCCCCAACCCGGGACGAGCAGTACTTC	CASSPSPPTRDEQYF
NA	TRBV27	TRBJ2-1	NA	TGTGCCAGCAGTCCCTATAGCGCGTTCAATGAGCAGTTCTTC	CASSPYSAFNEQFF
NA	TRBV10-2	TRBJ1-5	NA	TGCGCCAGCAGCCACAGGGTTAGCAATCAGCCCCAGCATTTT	CASSHRVSNQPQHF
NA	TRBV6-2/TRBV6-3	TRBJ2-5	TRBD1	TGTGCCAGCAGCCCTGGTGCAACGGGACAGGGTGGCGAGACCCAGTACTTC	CASSPGATGQGGETQYF
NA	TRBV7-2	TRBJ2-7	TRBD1	TGTGCCAGCAGCTTAGCGCCAGGGGGCGCCTACGAGCAGTACTTC	CASSLAPGGAYEQYF
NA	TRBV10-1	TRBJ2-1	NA	TGCGCCAGCAGTGAGCAGACTAGAACCCCGCAGTTCTTC	CASSEQTRTPQFF
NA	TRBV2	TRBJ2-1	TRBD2	TGTGCCAGCAGTGAACTCGGCGGGAGTAAAGGGAATGAGCAGTTCTTC	CASSELGGSKGNEQFF
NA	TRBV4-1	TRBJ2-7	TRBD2	TGCGCCAGCAGCCCGGGACTAGCGGGAGGAAGCTACGAGCAGTACTTC	CASSPGLAGGSYEQYF
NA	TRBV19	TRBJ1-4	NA	TGTGCCAGTTCCATAGCTGCAACTAATGAAAAACTGTTTTTT	CASSIAATNEKLFF
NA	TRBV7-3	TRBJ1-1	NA	TGTGCCAGCAGCCCAAGACTCGGTGCCGCTGAAGCTTTCTTT	CASSPRLGAAEAFF
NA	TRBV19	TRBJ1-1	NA	TGTGCCAGTAGTGCTCGACAGACTGAAGCTTTCTTT	CASSARQTEAFF